This entry features one T cell receptor beta chain sequence. The data were obtained in a study of blood T cell repertoires in COVID-19. Study as a whole: Samples representing acute and convalescent COVID-19 were sourced from the United States, Italy and Spain. Nucleic acid was either cDNA or gDNA, and it came from T cells, B-cell-depleted T cells, or PBMCs.

Measured with immunoSEQ multiplex PCR; TCRdb has only the in-frame clones, and not every one. There are tens of thousands of clones in the sample; 85% to 90% occur only once, and more than 6% lies in the top ten. CDR1 is MNHNY and CDR2 is SVGAGI in the germline V gene (reference sequence). The CDR3 is 15 residues long. Trimming took off 2 bases at V and 3 bases at J, with 14 bases between the two ends. Sample: peripheral blood. The source is a woman aged 60-75 years with COVID-19, enrolled during active disease. This chain uses TRBV6-6 with TRBJ2-7, with D possibly matching TRBD1 (5 bases). The CDR3 loop reads CASSYGANSGYEQYF. CDR3 bases: TGTGCCAGCAGTTACGGGGCTAACTCCGGCTACGAGCAGTACTTC.